This T cell receptor (beta chain) stems from a study of response to subunit inactivated influenza vaccine. Each CDR3 protein is one row after TCRdb ran MiXCR on the RT-PCR reads. Among over 800,000 distinct CDR3 sequences, about 20% were seen once, and the ten largest hold roughly a tenth. Regarding the study as a whole: Each seasonal influenza vaccination, the authors suggested, recruits few new T cells.

Germline CDR1 SGHRS, CDR2 YFSETQ. V was shortened by 3 bases and J by 6 bases, with 15 bases between the two germline ends. The length of the CDR3 is 15 residues. Note on this clonotype: The antigen remains unidentified.

The V and J genes are TRBV5-1 and TRBJ2-2; possibly TRBD1 or TRBD2 for D (5 bases each). The sequence was obtained from a man in his fifties who received an inactivated influenza vaccine. The sample was PBMCs from blood, taken about 5 days after vaccination. The CDR3, as DNA: TGCGCCAGCAGCTCCGGGACGGCACGATCCGGGGAGCTGTTTTTT. It is translated as CASSSGTARSGELFF.